The 27 T cell receptor beta chains listed next were all sequenced from one sample in a study of chronic HIV infection and antiretroviral therapy. TCRdb re-called the 5' RACE reads with MiXCR, one entry per CDR3 protein. The data show tens of thousands of distinct CDR3 sequences, about 8.1% seen once. The source material was peripheral blood. The receptors were gathered from an adult who had HIV and had not received antiretroviral therapy, or was an uninfected healthy control (not recorded which).

This clonotype was picked up many times. The chain recombines TRBV7-2 with TRBJ2-1; weak D call: TRBD2 (5 bases). The V gene's germline CDR1 is SGHTA and CDR2 FQGNSA. CDR3 length: 15 residues. Deletions cut 1 base from V and 5 bases from J, with 12 bases between. The CDR3 loop reads CASSLGRLTNNEQFF. CDR3 in DNA: TGTGCCAGCAGCTTAGGGCGTTTGACTAACAATGAGCAGTTCTTC.

This clonotype was picked up a small number of times. The V gene is TRBV28, the J gene TRBJ2-1; TRBD2 matches 12 bases. With 6 bases clipped from V and 15 bases from J, the junction kept 15 bases outside the gene matches. This CDR3 has 15 amino acids. Germline V gene data show CDR1 as MDHEN and CDR2 as SYDVKM. The CDR3 loop is CASRSSPSGRACRFF. The CDR3 region has the DNA TGTGCCAGCAGATCAAGCCCTAGCGGGAGGGCCTGTCGGTTCTTC. Full variable domain (rest looked up from reference TRBV28 and TRBJ2-1): DVKVTQSSRYLVKRTGEKVFLECVQDMDHENMFWYRQDPGLGLRLIYFSYDVKMKEKGDIPEGYSVSREKKERFSLILESASTNQTSMYLCASRSSPSGRACRFFGPGTRLTVL.

This clonotype was counted ten times or more. This rearrangement joins TRBV6-5 to TRBJ2-3, with D unclear. Trimming stripped 0 bases from V and 4 bases from J, with 11 bases between. The germline V gene has CDR1 MNHEY and CDR2 SVGAGI. This CDR3 contains 15 residues. CDR3 protein: CASSYSSGSSDTQYF. The DNA for the CDR3 is TGTGCCAGCAGTTACTCGAGTGGCAGCTCAGATACGCAGTATTTT.

Points on this clonotype: Possible read error: a much larger clone is one base away. V and J are TRBV5-4 and TRBJ2-3, with TRBD1 identical over 7 bases. The germline gives CDR1 SGHNT, CDR2 YYREEE (reference sequence). The length of the CDR3 is 15 residues. The CDR3 region is CASSFGQESTDAQYF. For the CDR3, the DNA is TGTGCCAGCAGTTTCGGACAGGAGAGCACAGATGCGCAGTATTTT.

Ten or more counts support this clonotype. V and J are TRBV2 and TRBJ2-5; D ambiguous. Germline CDR1 reads SNHLY; CDR2 reads FYNNEI. CDR3 length equals 10 residues. Trimming took off 7 bases at V and 5 bases at J, with 5 bases between the two ends. The chain's CDR3 is CASTRETQYF. In DNA form, the CDR3 reads TGTGCCAGCACGCGGGAGACCCAGTACTTC.

This clonotype has ten or more counts. The genes are TRBV2 and TRBJ1-2; no clear D. V was clipped by 5 bases and J by 4 bases, with 20 bases between them. The CDR3 loop spans 16 amino acids. CDR1 is SNHLY, CDR2 FYNNEI, per germline. CDR3 DNA: TGTGCCAGCAGTATAGGGCGGACCGGAACTTCCTATGGCTACACCTTC. It yields the protein CASSIGRTGTSYGYTF.

Many counts were recorded for this clonotype. The chain uses TRBV3-1 and TRBJ2-4, with no clear D. The germline V gene has CDR1 LGHDT and CDR2 YNNKEL (reference sequence). V dropped 3 bases and J dropped 8 bases, with 11 bases sitting between them. The CDR3 has 13 amino acids. This CDR3 is CASSQWASDIQYF. CDR3 nucleotide sequence: TGTGCCAGCAGCCAGTGGGCTTCGGACATTCAGTACTTC.

This clonotype was seen a few times. V gene TRBV27 combines with J gene TRBJ1-1; D gene unclear. The CDR3 contains 11 residues. Germline V CDR1 and CDR2: MNHEY, SMNVEV (reference sequence). Trimming took off 8 bases at V and 3 bases at J, with 7 bases between the two ends. CDR3 DNA: TGTGCCAGCGAGGGAGACACTGAAGCTTTCTTT. Residues: CASEGDTEAFF.

This clonotype was counted between two and nine times. The V gene is TRBV29-1, the J gene TRBJ2-1, with TRBD2 matching over 7 bases. The CDR3 extends over 11 amino acids. J lost 7 bases, V lost 6 bases, and 3 bases had no gene match. The germline CDR1 and CDR2 sequences are SQVTM and ANQGSEA. CDR3 in amino acids: CSVPSGNEQFF. Written as DNA, the CDR3 is TGCAGCGTGCCTAGCGGAAATGAGCAGTTCTTC.

This clonotype was seen at least ten times. V gene TRBV5-1 combines with J gene TRBJ2-5; D possibly corresponds to TRBD1 (5 bases). From germline, CDR1 is SGHRS and CDR2 YFSETQ. The length of the CDR3 is 15 residues. V was cut by 0 bases and J by 5 bases, with 14 bases left in between. The CDR3, as DNA: TGCGCCAGCAGCTTGGGGGGAACAGGAAGGGAGACCCAGTACTTC. As protein: CASSLGGTGRETQYF.

This clonotype has at least ten counts. The rearrangement uses TRBV6-1 and TRBJ1-1; D gene ambiguous. The V gene's germline CDR1 is MNHNS and CDR2 SASEGT. V lost 2 bases, J lost 6 bases, and 13 bases lay in between. The CDR3 has 14 residues. The CDR3: CASSELFRGSEAFF. The CDR3 DNA is TGTGCCAGCAGTGAATTGTTTAGAGGGTCTGAAGCTTTCTTT.

This clonotype was seen a handful of times. This sequence joins TRBV29-1 and TRBJ2-4; 11 nucleotides match TRBD1. J gave up 5 bases and V 6 bases, and 3 bases lay outside the gene matches. Germline V gene lookup returns CDR1 SQVTM and CDR2 ANQGSEA. The CDR3 is 13 amino acids. The CDR3 reads CSVRDRGENIQYF. CDR3 coding DNA: TGCAGCGTACGGGACAGGGGGGAAAACATTCAGTACTTC.

This clonotype was recorded at least ten times. The CDR3 protein is CASSLSGSTDTQYF. The CDR3 bases are TGTGCCAGCAGTTTAAGTGGGAGCACAGATACGCAGTATTTT. This sequence joins TRBV12-3 or TRBV12-4 and TRBJ2-3; D is unclear. This CDR3 has 14 residues. Trimming pared 2 bases from V and 0 bases from J, leaving 6 bases between.

This chain connects TRBV2 to TRBJ2-1; D is uncertain. The CDR3 consists of 8 residues. Trimming took off 3 bases at V and 12 bases at J, with 0 bases between the two ends. Germline V CDR1 and CDR2: SNHLY, FYNNEI. The CDR3 loop reads CASSEQFF. CDR3 nucleotide sequence: TGTGCCAGCAGTGAGCAGTTCTTC.

This clonotype was recorded many times. This chain joins TRBV6-5 and TRBJ2-3; 12 nucleotides align to TRBD1. This CDR3 is built from 15 residues. V was clipped by 5 bases and J by 4 bases; unmatched bases: 4. The germline CDR1 and CDR2 sequences are MNHEY and SVGAGI. CDR3 sequence (DNA): TGTGCCAGCAGTACCGGGACAGGGGGCGCAGATACGCAGTATTTT. Encoded protein: CASSTGTGGADTQYF.

This clonotype was counted at least ten times. V is TRBV28 and J is TRBJ2-7; TRBD1 matches at 7 bases. The germline V gene has CDR1 MDHEN and CDR2 SYDVKM. This CDR3 is built from 14 residues. Trimming removed 3 bases from V and 2 bases from J; junction bases left unmatched: 4. CDR3 nucleotide sequence: TGTGCCAGCAGTTTTCCCGGGACAGCCTACGAGCAGTACTTC. Its protein product is CASSFPGTAYEQYF.

The chain is built from TRBV10-3 and TRBJ1-5, with 7 bases matching TRBD1. With 2 bases clipped from V and 5 bases from J, the junction kept 9 bases outside the gene matches. The CDR3 length is 16 residues. The germline V gene encodes CDR1 ENHRY and CDR2 SYGVKD. The CDR3 DNA follows: TGTGCCATCAGTGAGGCCACAGGGGCCCCGGATCAGCCCCAGCATTTT. Residues: CAISEATGAPDQPQHF.

This clonotype occurred many times. The chain joins TRBV6-1 to TRBJ2-1; D may be TRBD2 (5 bases). This CDR3 contains 15 residues. Trimming shortened V by 7 bases and J by 11 bases, and 24 bases separated the two germline ends. Germline CDR1 and CDR2: MNHNS and SASEGT. CDR3 coding DNA: TGTGCCAGCACCCCTTCTGGGAGCCCCCTGGAAAAGCAGTTCTTC. This sequence encodes CASTPSGSPLEKQFF.

This clonotype occurred a few times. An end of the junction does not agree with germline; a read error may underlie this. V usage is TRBV5-1 and J usage is TRBJ1-1, with D uncertain. The CDR3 contains 14 residues. Germline values: CDR1 SGHRS, CDR2 YFSETQ. CDR3 protein: CASSLEEKNTETFF. CDR3 sequence (DNA): TGCGCCAGCAGCTTGGAAGAAAAAAACACTGAAACTTTCTTT.

The chain combines TRBV5-1 with TRBJ1-1, with D tentatively TRBD1 (6 bases). Germline CDR1 is SGHRS and CDR2 is YFSETQ. CDR3 length: 16 residues. Trimming left V 0 bases short and J 0 bases short, with 12 bases between. This chain's CDR3 is CASSLAGAALNTEAFF. The CDR3 coding sequence is TGCGCCAGCAGCTTGGCAGGGGCTGCCTTGAACACTGAAGCTTTCTTT. The full variable domain, completed using reference TRBV5-1 and TRBJ1-1, is KAGVTQTPRYLIKTRGQQVTLSCSPISGHRSVSWYQQTPGQGLQFLFEYFSETQRNKGNFPGRFSGRQFSNSRSEMNVSTLELGDSALYLCASSLAGAALNTEAFFGQGTRLTVV.

This clonotype appeared many times. The gene calls are TRBV11-2 and TRBJ2-3; D is possibly TRBD2 (6 bases). Trimming shortened V by 3 bases and J by 2 bases, and 18 bases separated the two germline ends. This CDR3 spans 17 amino acids. CDR1 SGHAT and CDR2 FQNNGV come from the germline V gene. CDR3 protein: CASSLSGGRGVTDTQYF. The CDR3 nucleotides are TGTGCCAGCAGCTTGTCAGGTGGGCGGGGAGTCACAGATACGCAGTATTTT.

This clonotype was counted many times. The V call is TRBV6-2 or TRBV6-3, the J call TRBJ2-1; the match to TRBD2 covers 12 bases. Trimming at V came to 4 bases and at J to 4 bases, leaving 11 bases not matched to a gene. The CDR3 runs to 18 residues. Looked up from germline, CDR1 is MNHEY and CDR2 is SVGEGT. The DNA for the CDR3 is TGTGCCAGCAGTTCAATAATGACCGGGACTAGCGGGTACAATGAGCAGTTCTTC. Protein sequence: CASSSIMTGTSGYNEQFF.

The chain is built from TRBV29-1 and TRBJ2-3, with D perhaps TRBD1 or TRBD2 (5 bases each). Trimming removed 4 bases from V and 0 bases from J, with 5 bases in between. Germline loops: CDR1 SQVTM, CDR2 ANQGSEA. This CDR3 has 12 residues. The CDR3 sequence is CSVGDSTDTQYF. CDR3 DNA sequence: TGCAGCGTTGGGGACAGCACAGATACGCAGTATTTT.

In this sample, this clonotype turned up a few times. The V call is TRBV24-1, the J call TRBJ2-3; D is tentatively TRBD1 or TRBD2 (6 bases each). V lost 9 bases and J lost 2, with 14 bases in between. The CDR3 is 14 amino acids. Germline values: CDR1 KGHDR, CDR2 SFDVKD. CDR3 DNA: TGTGCCACCTCGAGGGGGGTCTTCACAGATACGCAGTATTTT. It is translated as CATSRGVFTDTQYF.

The rearrangement joins TRBV10-3 to TRBJ2-3, with no clear D. V lost 4 bases and J 5 bases, leaving 4 bases between the germline ends. There are 11 residues in the CDR3. The germline V gene encodes CDR1 ENHRY and CDR2 SYGVKD. CDR3 loop: CAISVGDTQYF. The CDR3 DNA follows: TGTGCCATCAGTGTGGGAGATACGCAGTATTTT.

This clonotype was counted ten times or more. The junction differs from germline at one of its ends, possibly a read error. The gene calls are TRBV6-6 and TRBJ2-7, with 10 nucleotides matching TRBD2. Germline V gives CDR1 MNHNY, CDR2 SVGAGI (reference sequence). This CDR3 spans 14 amino acids. CDR3 nucleotides: TGTGCCAGCAGTTACTCAGGTTCTAGCGGGAGAATGAACTTC. Protein product: CASSYSGSSGRMNF.

This clonotype has at least ten counts. This rearrangement joins TRBV3-1 to TRBJ1-4, with TRBD1 matching 7 bases. Germline CDR1 reads LGHDT; CDR2 reads YNNKEL (reference sequence). Trimming cost V 0 bases and J 8 bases; bases outside gene matches: 9. The CDR3 totals 16 residues. CDR3 amino acids: CASSQDPHGTVEKLFF. The CDR3 nucleotides are TGTGCCAGCAGCCAAGACCCCCACGGGACAGTCGAAAAACTGTTTTTT.